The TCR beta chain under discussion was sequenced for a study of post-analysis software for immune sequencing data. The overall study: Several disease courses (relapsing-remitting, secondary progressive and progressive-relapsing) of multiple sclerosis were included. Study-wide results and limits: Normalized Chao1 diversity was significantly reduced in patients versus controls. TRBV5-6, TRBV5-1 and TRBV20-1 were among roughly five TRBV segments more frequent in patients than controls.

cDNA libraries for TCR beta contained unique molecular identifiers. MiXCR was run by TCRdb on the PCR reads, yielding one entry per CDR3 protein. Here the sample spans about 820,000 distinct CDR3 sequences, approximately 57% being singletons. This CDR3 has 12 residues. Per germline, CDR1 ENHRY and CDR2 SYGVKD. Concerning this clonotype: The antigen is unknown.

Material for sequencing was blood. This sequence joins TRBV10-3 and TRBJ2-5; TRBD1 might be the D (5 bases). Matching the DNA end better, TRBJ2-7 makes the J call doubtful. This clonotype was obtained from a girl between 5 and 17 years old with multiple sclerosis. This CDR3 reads CAISGQSDEQYF. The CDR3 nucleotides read TGTGCCATCAGTGGACAGTCCGACGAGCAGTACTTC.